This is a list of T cell receptor beta chains from one sample in a study of shared clonotypes between healthy human individuals. Only in-frame clones appear in the TCRdb table, and some are missing; sequencing was by immunoSEQ multiplex PCR. The repertoire has 2 million to 2.5 million clones, 92% of them found once; the top ten carry around 0.35%. Input material: naive CD4+ T cells from PBMCs. Every receptor here comes from a man younger than 30 in good health. Some clones in this sample may be carry-over from other donors' samples. Both conserved end residues are part of each CDR3. Each record gives: J gene, D gene, clone size, V gene, CDR3 length, CDR3 protein, CDR3 DNA. A D gene is named only where the DNA matches it firmly. The size field is filled for only some rows; it gives once, few, many or a size class.

j_gene: TRBJ2-2
d_gene: TRBD2
abundance: once
v_gene: TRBV29-1
len: 14
CDR3aa: CSVVLAEHTGELFF
CDR3nt: TGCAGCGTTGTACTAGCGGAACACACCGGGGAGCTGTTTTTT

j_gene: TRBJ2-1
d_gene: TRBD1
abundance: .
v_gene: TRBV5-1
len: 15
CDR3aa: CASRSGTGSYNEQFF
CDR3nt: TGCGCCAGCAGATCCGGGACAGGCTCCTACAATGAGCAGTTCTTC

j_gene: TRBJ2-7
d_gene: .
abundance: .
v_gene: TRBV5-1
len: 14
CDR3aa: CASSLRDPSYEQYF
CDR3nt: TGCGCCAGCAGCTTGAGGGACCCATCCTACGAGCAGTACTTC

j_gene: TRBJ2-1
d_gene: TRBD2
abundance: .
v_gene: TRBV11-3
len: 16
CDR3aa: CASSLGLAGGRDEQFF
CDR3nt: TGTGCCAGCAGCTTAGGTCTAGCGGGAGGGCGGGATGAGCAGTTCTTC

j_gene: TRBJ1-6
d_gene: TRBD1
abundance: .
v_gene: TRBV5-4
len: 14
CDR3aa: CASSLGQINSPLHF
CDR3nt: TGTGCCAGCAGCCTGGGACAGATTAATTCACCCCTCCACTTT

j_gene: TRBJ2-2
d_gene: .
abundance: .
v_gene: TRBV28
len: 13
CDR3aa: CASSFLPTGELFF
CDR3nt: TGTGCCAGCAGTTTCTTACCGACCGGGGAGCTGTTTTTT

j_gene: TRBJ1-5
d_gene: .
abundance: .
v_gene: TRBV18
len: 16
CDR3aa: CASSLSTANSNQPQHF
CDR3nt: TGTGCCAGCTCCCTATCGACAGCAAATAGCAATCAGCCCCAGCATTTT

j_gene: TRBJ2-1
d_gene: .
abundance: .
v_gene: TRBV28
len: 18
CDR3aa: CASSYPQGKRSSYNEQFF
CDR3nt: TGTGCCAGCAGTTACCCGCAGGGCAAAAGGAGCTCCTACAATGAGCAGTTCTTC

j_gene: TRBJ1-4
d_gene: .
abundance: .
v_gene: TRBV11-2
len: 15
CDR3aa: CASSLEWTAPEKLFF
CDR3nt: TGTGCCAGCAGCTTAGAGTGGACAGCCCCTGAAAAACTGTTTTTT

j_gene: TRBJ2-7
d_gene: TRBD1
abundance: .
v_gene: TRBV5-1
len: 14
CDR3aa: CASRPQGTPYEQYF
CDR3nt: TGCGCCAGCAGGCCACAGGGGACCCCCTACGAGCAGTACTTC

j_gene: TRBJ1-5
d_gene: TRBD1
abundance: .
v_gene: TRBV28
len: 14
CDR3aa: CASTDRGSNQPQHF
CDR3nt: TGTGCCAGTACGGACAGGGGGAGCAATCAGCCCCAGCATTTT

j_gene: TRBJ2-7
d_gene: .
abundance: .
v_gene: TRBV2
len: 14
CDR3aa: CASRERNPSYEQYF
CDR3nt: TGTGCCAGCAGGGAGAGGAATCCCTCCTACGAGCAGTACTTC

j_gene: TRBJ1-5
d_gene: .
abundance: few
v_gene: TRBV29-1
len: 13
CDR3aa: CSARRDHNQPQHF
CDR3nt: TGCAGCGCCCGACGGGACCATAATCAGCCCCAGCATTTT

j_gene: TRBJ2-2
d_gene: TRBD2
abundance: .
v_gene: TRBV7-3
len: 14
CDR3aa: CASGSSGRGGELFF
CDR3nt: TGTGCCAGCGGGTCTAGCGGGAGAGGCGGGGAGCTGTTTTTT

j_gene: TRBJ2-1
d_gene: .
abundance: .
v_gene: TRBV9
len: 14
CDR3aa: CASSPGVRDNEQFF
CDR3nt: TGTGCCAGCAGCCCAGGGGTCAGGGACAATGAGCAGTTCTTC

j_gene: TRBJ2-2
d_gene: TRBD2
abundance: .
v_gene: TRBV9
len: 15
CDR3aa: CASSVRGSSAGELFF
CDR3nt: TGTGCCAGCAGCGTCCGCGGGAGCTCGGCCGGGGAGCTGTTTTTT

j_gene: TRBJ1-5
d_gene: .
abundance: once
v_gene: TRBV7-8
len: 15
CDR3aa: CASSFSGGVNQPQHF
CDR3nt: TGTGCCAGCAGCTTTTCGGGGGGAGTCAATCAGCCCCAGCATTTT

j_gene: TRBJ2-3
d_gene: TRBD1
abundance: .
v_gene: TRBV19
len: 13
CDR3aa: CASSITGEDTQYF
CDR3nt: TGTGCCAGTAGTATAACAGGGGAGGATACGCAGTATTTT

j_gene: TRBJ1-5
d_gene: TRBD1
abundance: .
v_gene: TRBV11-2
len: 13
CDR3aa: CASSRQGDQPQHF
CDR3nt: TGTGCCAGCAGCCGACAGGGGGATCAGCCCCAGCATTTT

j_gene: TRBJ2-2
d_gene: .
abundance: .
v_gene: TRBV11-2
len: 12
CDR3aa: CAWGGYTGELFF
CDR3nt: TGTGCCTGGGGCGGGTACACCGGGGAGCTGTTTTTT

j_gene: TRBJ2-5
d_gene: TRBD2
abundance: .
v_gene: TRBV18
len: 18
CDR3aa: CASSPLGLAGVPQETQYF
CDR3nt: TGTGCCAGCTCACCCCTTGGACTAGCGGGAGTCCCGCAAGAGACCCAGTACTTC

j_gene: TRBJ2-7
d_gene: .
abundance: .
v_gene: TRBV10-3
len: 14
CDR3aa: CAISGDLGSSEQYF
CDR3nt: TGTGCCATCAGTGGGGATCTGGGTTCGAGCGAGCAGTACTTC

j_gene: TRBJ2-1
d_gene: TRBD2
abundance: few
v_gene: TRBV7-3
len: 16
CDR3aa: CASSRGSPLISDEQFF
CDR3nt: TGTGCCAGCAGCCGCGGGAGCCCCCTTATCTCGGATGAGCAGTTCTTC

j_gene: TRBJ2-7
d_gene: .
abundance: .
v_gene: TRBV12-5
len: 11
CDR3aa: CASGLVPTADF
CDR3nt: TGTGCTAGTGGTTTGGTACCCACGGCCGACTTC

j_gene: TRBJ1-4
d_gene: .
abundance: .
v_gene: TRBV19
len: 14
CDR3aa: CASKGFGGLGKLFF
CDR3nt: TGTGCCAGTAAAGGTTTTGGGGGGCTGGGAAAACTGTTTTTT

j_gene: TRBJ1-2
d_gene: TRBD1
abundance: .
v_gene: TRBV28
len: 16
CDR3aa: CASSNSQRGQGEGYTF
CDR3nt: TGTGCCAGCAGCAATTCACAACGGGGACAGGGAGAAGGCTACACCTTC

j_gene: TRBJ2-3
d_gene: .
abundance: .
v_gene: TRBV5-1
len: 18
CDR3aa: CASSSYTGGPAETDTQYF
CDR3nt: TGCGCCAGCAGCTCCTACACGGGGGGCCCAGCGGAAACAGATACGCAGTATTTT

j_gene: TRBJ2-1
d_gene: .
abundance: .
v_gene: TRBV7-9
len: 13
CDR3aa: CASSFYGNNEQFF
CDR3nt: TGTGCCAGCAGCTTTTACGGGAACAATGAGCAGTTCTTC

j_gene: TRBJ2-1
d_gene: .
abundance: .
v_gene: TRBV5-1
len: 17
CDR3aa: CASSLYGGFSSYNEQFF
CDR3nt: TGCGCCAGCAGCTTGTACGGGGGCTTCAGCTCCTACAATGAGCAGTTCTTC

j_gene: TRBJ2-7
d_gene: .
abundance: .
v_gene: TRBV14
len: 15
CDR3aa: CASSPGAYPPYEQYF
CDR3nt: TGTGCCAGCAGCCCCGGGGCGTATCCGCCCTACGAGCAGTACTTC

j_gene: TRBJ2-1
d_gene: TRBD2
abundance: .
v_gene: TRBV5-1
len: 17
CDR3aa: CASSFRTSGSPYNEQFF
CDR3nt: TGCGCCAGCAGCTTTAGGACTAGCGGGAGCCCCTACAATGAGCAGTTCTTC

j_gene: TRBJ2-7
d_gene: .
abundance: .
v_gene: TRBV20-1
len: 11
CDR3aa: CSASDPYEQYF
CDR3nt: TGCAGTGCTTCAGACCCATACGAGCAGTACTTC

j_gene: TRBJ1-2
d_gene: .
abundance: .
v_gene: TRBV29-1
len: 14
CDR3aa: CSVLTYRTDYGYTF
CDR3nt: TGCAGCGTTTTAACCTATAGGACGGACTATGGCTACACCTTC